This T cell receptor beta chain was identified in a study of blood T cell repertoires in COVID-19. Study-wide background: Sites in the United States, Italy and Spain provided acute and convalescent COVID-19 samples.

CDR1 and CDR2 (germline): MNHNS, SASEGT. CDR3 length equals 15 residues. Trimming cost V 1 base and J 4 bases; bases outside gene matches: 1. Libraries were prepared by immunoSEQ multiplex PCR; TCRdb keeps only in-frame clonotypes and omits some of them. The table has a few hundred thousand clones, approximately 84% seen once; the top ten hold about 1.6%. The rearrangement joins TRBV6-1 to TRBJ2-2, with TRBD2 matching 9 bases. The TCR was taken from a man aged 40-49 years who had recovered from COVID-19. The sample taken for sequencing was PBMCs or T cells enriched from blood (not recorded which). This chain's CDR3 is CASSEELAGTGELFF. CDR3 nucleotide sequence: TGTGCCAGCAGTGAAGAACTAGCGGGCACCGGGGAGCTGTTTTTT.